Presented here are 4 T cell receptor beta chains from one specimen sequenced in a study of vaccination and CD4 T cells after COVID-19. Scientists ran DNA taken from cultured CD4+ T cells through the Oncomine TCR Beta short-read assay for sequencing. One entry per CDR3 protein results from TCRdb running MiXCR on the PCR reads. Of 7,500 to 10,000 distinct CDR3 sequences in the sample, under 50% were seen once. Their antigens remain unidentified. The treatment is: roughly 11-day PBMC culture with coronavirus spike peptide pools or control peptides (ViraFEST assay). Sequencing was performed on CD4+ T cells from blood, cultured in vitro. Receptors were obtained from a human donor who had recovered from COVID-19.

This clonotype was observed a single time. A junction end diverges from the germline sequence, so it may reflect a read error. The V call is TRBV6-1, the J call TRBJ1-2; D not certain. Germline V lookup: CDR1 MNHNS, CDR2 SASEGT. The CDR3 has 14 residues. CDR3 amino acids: CASTNPADAHGYAF. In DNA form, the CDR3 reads TGTGCCAGCACAAACCCCGCGGACGCTCATGGCTACGCCTTC.

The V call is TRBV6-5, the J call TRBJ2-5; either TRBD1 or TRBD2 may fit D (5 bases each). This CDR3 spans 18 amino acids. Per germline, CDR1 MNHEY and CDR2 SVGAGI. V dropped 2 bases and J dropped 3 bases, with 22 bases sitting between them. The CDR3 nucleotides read TGTGCCAGCAGTTACCGGCCCGGTAGGGGACGCCTTAAAGAGACCCAGTACTTC. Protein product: CASSYRPGRGRLKETQYF.

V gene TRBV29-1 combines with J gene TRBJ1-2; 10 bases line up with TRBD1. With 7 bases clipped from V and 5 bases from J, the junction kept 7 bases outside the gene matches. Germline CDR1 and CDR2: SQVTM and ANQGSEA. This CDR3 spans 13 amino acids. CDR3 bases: TGCAGCGCCCGACAGGGGGCGTCATATGGCTACACCTTC. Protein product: CSARQGASYGYTF.

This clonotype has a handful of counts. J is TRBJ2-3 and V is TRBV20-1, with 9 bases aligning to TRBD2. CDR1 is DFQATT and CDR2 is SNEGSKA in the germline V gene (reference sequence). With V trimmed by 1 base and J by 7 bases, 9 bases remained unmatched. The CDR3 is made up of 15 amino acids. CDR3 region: CSARVVGLAGNTQYF. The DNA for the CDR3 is TGCAGTGCTAGAGTGGTAGGGCTAGCGGGGAATACGCAGTATTTT.